This is a list of T cell receptor beta chains from one sample in a study of CD8 T cells in ankylosing spondylitis. TCRdb processed the 5' RACE reads anew with MiXCR; each CDR3 protein has one entry. The repertoire has some 840,000 distinct CDR3 sequences, 12% of them found once; the top ten carry 0.51%. Sequencing input: blood, either unsorted or a sorted T cell fraction (not recorded which). These receptors all come from a male donor with ankylosing spondylitis. The CDR3 runs from the conserved cysteine through the conserved F or W. The order of the fields is D gene, V gene, J gene, clone size, CDR3 DNA, CDR3 protein. D genes are given only for firm matches. Only part of the rows carry a size: once, few, many, or a class if the clone is expanded.

>NA|TRBV7-8|TRBJ1-1|few
TGTGCCAGCAGCTCCCAGTGGTCGGCAAGGGGAATGAACACTGAAGCTTTCTTT
CASSSQWSARGMNTEAFF
>TRBD1|TRBV4-2|TRBJ2-6|many
TGTGCCAGCAGCCCCTCCGAAGGACAGGGATATCACGGGGCCAACGTCCTGACTTTC
CASSPSEGQGYHGANVLTF
>NA|TRBV5-1|TRBJ2-5|few
TGCGCCAGCAGCTTGGAATTGCGATTGCCTACCCAGTACTTC
CASSLELRLPTQYF
>TRBD1|TRBV5-1|TRBJ1-1|few
TGCGCCAGCAGCAGCGGACAGGGGGCGAGTGAAGCTTTCTTT
CASSSGQGASEAFF
>TRBD2|TRBV7-8|TRBJ2-1|many
TGTGCCAGCAGCACCCCTTGGTCGCGGGAGCGCAATGAGCAGTTCTTC
CASSTPWSRERNEQFF
>NA|TRBV12-3/TRBV12-4|TRBJ1-5|NA
TGTGCCAGCAACTACCCGGGCCAGCCCCAGCATTTT
CASNYPGQPQHF
>TRBD2|TRBV27|TRBJ2-3|few
TGTGCCAGCAGTTTAATGCGGGGGAGCACAGATACGCAGTATTTT
CASSLMRGSTDTQYF
>NA|TRBV20-1|TRBJ1-1|many
TGCAGTGCCCCCCGCGGGATGAACACTGAAGCTTTCTTT
CSAPRGMNTEAFF
>NA|TRBV20-1|TRBJ1-4|few
TGCAGTGCTAGACATAGACAGACAGGAGAATTTTTT
CSARHRQTGEFF
>TRBD1|TRBV18|TRBJ2-7|NA
TGTGCCAGCTCACCAAGGACAGGGGGTTACGAGCAGTACTTC
CASSPRTGGYEQYF
>TRBD1|TRBV20-1|TRBJ1-5|few
TGCAGTGCTAGAGAACTGGGGGGGGACAGAAATCAGCCCCAGCATTTT
CSARELGGDRNQPQHF
>NA|TRBV7-2|TRBJ2-3|NA
TGTGCCAGCAGCACCACAGGGTATCGAGATACGCAGTATTTT
CASSTTGYRDTQYF
>NA|TRBV20-1|TRBJ2-2|few
TGCAGTGCTAGAGATCTGGCTAACGCGAACACCGGGGAGCTGTTTTTT
CSARDLANANTGELFF
>NA|TRBV9|TRBJ2-7|few
TGTGCCAGCAGCGTAGTCCCAGCGGGTAACGAGCAGTACTTC
CASSVVPAGNEQYF
>TRBD2|TRBV18|TRBJ2-3|once
TGTGCCAGCTCACCGATCGGCGGGAGGCCAGCAGATACGCAGTATTTT
CASSPIGGRPADTQYF
>NA|TRBV5-5|TRBJ1-2|NA
TGTGCCAGCACCAATCCCCGGACAGTTTATGGCTACACCTTC
CASTNPRTVYGYTF
>NA|TRBV12-3/TRBV12-4|TRBJ1-1|few
TGTGCCAGCAGTCCAACAGGGAGGCCTGAAGCTTTCTTT
CASSPTGRPEAFF
>TRBD2|TRBV24-1|TRBJ2-1|many
TGTGCCACCAGTGATGGGGGGAGGGGCCGGAATGAGCAGTTCTTC
CATSDGGRGRNEQFF
>TRBD1|TRBV28|TRBJ2-1|NA
TGTGCCAGCACCTGGACAGGGAGAAATGAGCAGTTCTTC
CASTWTGRNEQFF
>NA|TRBV7-2|TRBJ2-4|many
TGTGCCAGCAGCTCTGACTGGGGTTCCAAAAACATTCAGTACTTC
CASSSDWGSKNIQYF
>TRBD2|TRBV20-1|TRBJ2-2|few
TGCAGTGCCCGTCCGGGACTAGCGGCAAGCGGGGAGCTGTTTTTT
CSARPGLAASGELFF
>TRBD2|TRBV28|TRBJ2-3|NA
TGTGCCAGCGTGCGGGTGGCTAGCGGGGTTGCAGATACGCAGTATTTT
CASVRVASGVADTQYF
>NA|TRBV6-5|TRBJ2-7|few
TGTGCCAGCAGTTACCGCCGGGCACCCAACGAGCAGTACTTC
CASSYRRAPNEQYF
>TRBD1|TRBV7-2|TRBJ1-5|NA
TGTGCCAGCAGCGTCACAGGGGGCCGACAGCCCCAGCATTTT
CASSVTGGRQPQHF
>NA|TRBV12-3/TRBV12-4|TRBJ2-7|NA
TGTGCCAGCAGTAGGACTTTCTCCTACGAGCAGTACTTC
CASSRTFSYEQYF
>NA|TRBV6-2/TRBV6-3|TRBJ2-3|few
TGTGCCAGCAGTCGAACTCGAAATACGCAGTATTTT
CASSRTRNTQYF
>TRBD2|TRBV20-1|TRBJ2-7|NA
TGCAGTGCTAGAGATCAACTAGCGGAGATCTACGAGCAGTACTTC
CSARDQLAEIYEQYF
>TRBD1|TRBV28|TRBJ1-2|many
TGTGCCAGCAGTTTCCACGGGACAGGAAGGGGCTACACCTTC
CASSFHGTGRGYTF
>NA|TRBV10-3|TRBJ2-3|few
TGTGCCATCAGCGGGACCGATAGCACAGATACGCAGTATTTT
CAISGTDSTDTQYF
>NA|TRBV5-1|TRBJ1-4|few
TGCGCCAGCAGCCAAGGAAGGACATTTAATGAAAAACTGTTTTTT
CASSQGRTFNEKLFF
>NA|TRBV20-1|TRBJ2-3|NA
TGCAGTGCTAGAGAGGGGGGGCTAAGGAGAAGCACAGATACGCAGTATTTT
CSAREGGLRRSTDTQYF
>TRBD1|TRBV6-6|TRBJ2-5|few
TGTGCCAGCAGTATCCGGGACAGGCCCTACTTC
CASSIRDRPYF
>NA|TRBV4-3|TRBJ1-1|many
TGCGCCAGCAGCCAAGAGACGGCGAACACTGAAGCTTTCTTT
CASSQETANTEAFF
>TRBD1|TRBV7-2|TRBJ2-7|NA
TGTGCCAGCAGCCTTTCCCGGGACAGGTTCTACGAGCAGTACTTC
CASSLSRDRFYEQYF
>TRBD2|TRBV2|TRBJ2-2|NA
TGTGCCAGCAGGCCCGGGACTAGCTACGGGGAGCTGTTTTTT
CASRPGTSYGELFF
>NA|TRBV5-1|TRBJ2-2|many
TGCGCCAGCAGCTTGGCCGCGGTGGACACCGGGGAGCTGTTTTTT
CASSLAAVDTGELFF
>NA|TRBV15|TRBJ2-3|NA
TGTGCCACCAGCAGACAGAGATATACGCGGGGCGCTCAAGATACGCAGTATTTT
CATSRQRYTRGAQDTQYF
>NA|TRBV4-1|TRBJ1-2|few
TGCGCCAGCAGCCAAGAGCGGGGGGTATACTATGGCTACACCTTC
CASSQERGVYYGYTF
>NA|TRBV6-5|TRBJ1-4|NA
TGTGCCAGCAGTTACTGGGGGGCGACTAATGAAAAACTGTTTTTT
CASSYWGATNEKLFF
>NA|TRBV27|TRBJ2-7|NA
TGTGCCAGCAGTTTCGCCGCCTTTGGAGAGCAGTACTTC
CASSFAAFGEQYF
>NA|TRBV27|TRBJ2-5|NA
TGTGCCAGCAGCCCTCTTAGCTTGGGGGCGCGGGAGACCCAGTACTTC
CASSPLSLGARETQYF
>TRBD2|TRBV6-5|TRBJ2-5|NA
TGTGCCAGCAGTTCCATTAGCGGGAGTAAGACCCAGTACTTC
CASSSISGSKTQYF
>NA|TRBV20-1|TRBJ2-1|few
TGCAGTGCTGCTAAGGTCAATGAGCAGTTCTTC
CSAAKVNEQFF
>NA|TRBV15|TRBJ1-1|few
TGTGCCACCAGCAGAGATCTCAGGACAGAAGCTTTCTTT
CATSRDLRTEAFF